A single sample is the source of the 5 T cell receptor beta chains below, sequenced in a study of CD8+CD57+ T cells in acquired aplastic anemia. Researchers used genomic DNA as the template to profile TCR beta VDJ and CDR3. TCRdb processed the reads anew with MiXCR; each CDR3 protein has one entry. The sample records 250,000 to 300,000 distinct CDR3 sequences, around 60% being singletons. The specimen was sorted CD4+, CD8+, or CD8+CD57+ T cells (not recorded which) from PBMCs. These receptors all stem from a human donor with severe aplastic anemia or a healthy control (not recorded which).

This chain joins TRBV5-6 and TRBJ1-1, with TRBD1 matching over 7 bases. Germline trimming cut 4 bases from V and 4 bases from J; bases unmatched to any gene: 10. The length of the CDR3 is 15 residues. The germline gives CDR1 SGHDT, CDR2 YYEEEE. The CDR3 sequence: CASSGSTGVVTEAFF. The CDR3 DNA is TGTGCCAGCAGCGGATCAACAGGGGTGGTCACTGAAGCTTTCTTT.

This clonotype was observed at least ten times. V gene TRBV5-6 combines with J gene TRBJ2-1; 9 positions agree with TRBD2. The J segment lost 6 bases and the V segment lost 2 bases, leaving 6 bases of the junction unmatched. CDR3 length: 15 residues. The germline V gene has CDR1 SGHDT and CDR2 YYEEEE. CDR3 sequence: CASSFGTSNINEQFF. The CDR3 nucleotides read TGTGCCAGCAGCTTTGGGACTAGCAATATCAATGAGCAGTTCTTC.

The chain is built from TRBV7-9 and TRBJ1-2; no firm D call. This CDR3 spans 12 amino acids. V lost 7 bases to trimming and J lost 2 bases, with 8 bases between them. Germline V gene data show CDR1 as SEHNR and CDR2 as FQNEAQ (reference sequence). CDR3 bases: TGTGCCAGCACTGGCACAAACTATGGCTACACCTTC. This codes for CASTGTNYGYTF.

The chain employs TRBV20-1 and TRBJ2-7; 7 bases line up with TRBD2. CDR1 is DFQATT, CDR2 SNEGSKA, per germline (reference sequence). Trimming removed 1 base from V and 0 bases from J; junction bases left unmatched: 6. The CDR3 length is 15 residues. The CDR3 DNA sequence: TGCAGTGCTAGAGCCCCTAGCGGTTACTCCTACGAGCAGTACTTC. As protein: CSARAPSGYSYEQYF.

The chain combines TRBV7-8 with TRBJ1-6, with D perhaps matching TRBD1 (5 bases). The CDR3 spans 15 residues. CDR1 and CDR2 from the germline V gene are SGHVS and FQNEAQ. Trimming cost V 11 bases and J 9 bases, with 23 bases left between them. CDR3 in amino acids: CAWKAGLSFRSPLHF. Here the CDR3 DNA reads TGTGCCTGGAAGGCAGGGTTATCGTTCCGTTCACCCCTCCACTTT.